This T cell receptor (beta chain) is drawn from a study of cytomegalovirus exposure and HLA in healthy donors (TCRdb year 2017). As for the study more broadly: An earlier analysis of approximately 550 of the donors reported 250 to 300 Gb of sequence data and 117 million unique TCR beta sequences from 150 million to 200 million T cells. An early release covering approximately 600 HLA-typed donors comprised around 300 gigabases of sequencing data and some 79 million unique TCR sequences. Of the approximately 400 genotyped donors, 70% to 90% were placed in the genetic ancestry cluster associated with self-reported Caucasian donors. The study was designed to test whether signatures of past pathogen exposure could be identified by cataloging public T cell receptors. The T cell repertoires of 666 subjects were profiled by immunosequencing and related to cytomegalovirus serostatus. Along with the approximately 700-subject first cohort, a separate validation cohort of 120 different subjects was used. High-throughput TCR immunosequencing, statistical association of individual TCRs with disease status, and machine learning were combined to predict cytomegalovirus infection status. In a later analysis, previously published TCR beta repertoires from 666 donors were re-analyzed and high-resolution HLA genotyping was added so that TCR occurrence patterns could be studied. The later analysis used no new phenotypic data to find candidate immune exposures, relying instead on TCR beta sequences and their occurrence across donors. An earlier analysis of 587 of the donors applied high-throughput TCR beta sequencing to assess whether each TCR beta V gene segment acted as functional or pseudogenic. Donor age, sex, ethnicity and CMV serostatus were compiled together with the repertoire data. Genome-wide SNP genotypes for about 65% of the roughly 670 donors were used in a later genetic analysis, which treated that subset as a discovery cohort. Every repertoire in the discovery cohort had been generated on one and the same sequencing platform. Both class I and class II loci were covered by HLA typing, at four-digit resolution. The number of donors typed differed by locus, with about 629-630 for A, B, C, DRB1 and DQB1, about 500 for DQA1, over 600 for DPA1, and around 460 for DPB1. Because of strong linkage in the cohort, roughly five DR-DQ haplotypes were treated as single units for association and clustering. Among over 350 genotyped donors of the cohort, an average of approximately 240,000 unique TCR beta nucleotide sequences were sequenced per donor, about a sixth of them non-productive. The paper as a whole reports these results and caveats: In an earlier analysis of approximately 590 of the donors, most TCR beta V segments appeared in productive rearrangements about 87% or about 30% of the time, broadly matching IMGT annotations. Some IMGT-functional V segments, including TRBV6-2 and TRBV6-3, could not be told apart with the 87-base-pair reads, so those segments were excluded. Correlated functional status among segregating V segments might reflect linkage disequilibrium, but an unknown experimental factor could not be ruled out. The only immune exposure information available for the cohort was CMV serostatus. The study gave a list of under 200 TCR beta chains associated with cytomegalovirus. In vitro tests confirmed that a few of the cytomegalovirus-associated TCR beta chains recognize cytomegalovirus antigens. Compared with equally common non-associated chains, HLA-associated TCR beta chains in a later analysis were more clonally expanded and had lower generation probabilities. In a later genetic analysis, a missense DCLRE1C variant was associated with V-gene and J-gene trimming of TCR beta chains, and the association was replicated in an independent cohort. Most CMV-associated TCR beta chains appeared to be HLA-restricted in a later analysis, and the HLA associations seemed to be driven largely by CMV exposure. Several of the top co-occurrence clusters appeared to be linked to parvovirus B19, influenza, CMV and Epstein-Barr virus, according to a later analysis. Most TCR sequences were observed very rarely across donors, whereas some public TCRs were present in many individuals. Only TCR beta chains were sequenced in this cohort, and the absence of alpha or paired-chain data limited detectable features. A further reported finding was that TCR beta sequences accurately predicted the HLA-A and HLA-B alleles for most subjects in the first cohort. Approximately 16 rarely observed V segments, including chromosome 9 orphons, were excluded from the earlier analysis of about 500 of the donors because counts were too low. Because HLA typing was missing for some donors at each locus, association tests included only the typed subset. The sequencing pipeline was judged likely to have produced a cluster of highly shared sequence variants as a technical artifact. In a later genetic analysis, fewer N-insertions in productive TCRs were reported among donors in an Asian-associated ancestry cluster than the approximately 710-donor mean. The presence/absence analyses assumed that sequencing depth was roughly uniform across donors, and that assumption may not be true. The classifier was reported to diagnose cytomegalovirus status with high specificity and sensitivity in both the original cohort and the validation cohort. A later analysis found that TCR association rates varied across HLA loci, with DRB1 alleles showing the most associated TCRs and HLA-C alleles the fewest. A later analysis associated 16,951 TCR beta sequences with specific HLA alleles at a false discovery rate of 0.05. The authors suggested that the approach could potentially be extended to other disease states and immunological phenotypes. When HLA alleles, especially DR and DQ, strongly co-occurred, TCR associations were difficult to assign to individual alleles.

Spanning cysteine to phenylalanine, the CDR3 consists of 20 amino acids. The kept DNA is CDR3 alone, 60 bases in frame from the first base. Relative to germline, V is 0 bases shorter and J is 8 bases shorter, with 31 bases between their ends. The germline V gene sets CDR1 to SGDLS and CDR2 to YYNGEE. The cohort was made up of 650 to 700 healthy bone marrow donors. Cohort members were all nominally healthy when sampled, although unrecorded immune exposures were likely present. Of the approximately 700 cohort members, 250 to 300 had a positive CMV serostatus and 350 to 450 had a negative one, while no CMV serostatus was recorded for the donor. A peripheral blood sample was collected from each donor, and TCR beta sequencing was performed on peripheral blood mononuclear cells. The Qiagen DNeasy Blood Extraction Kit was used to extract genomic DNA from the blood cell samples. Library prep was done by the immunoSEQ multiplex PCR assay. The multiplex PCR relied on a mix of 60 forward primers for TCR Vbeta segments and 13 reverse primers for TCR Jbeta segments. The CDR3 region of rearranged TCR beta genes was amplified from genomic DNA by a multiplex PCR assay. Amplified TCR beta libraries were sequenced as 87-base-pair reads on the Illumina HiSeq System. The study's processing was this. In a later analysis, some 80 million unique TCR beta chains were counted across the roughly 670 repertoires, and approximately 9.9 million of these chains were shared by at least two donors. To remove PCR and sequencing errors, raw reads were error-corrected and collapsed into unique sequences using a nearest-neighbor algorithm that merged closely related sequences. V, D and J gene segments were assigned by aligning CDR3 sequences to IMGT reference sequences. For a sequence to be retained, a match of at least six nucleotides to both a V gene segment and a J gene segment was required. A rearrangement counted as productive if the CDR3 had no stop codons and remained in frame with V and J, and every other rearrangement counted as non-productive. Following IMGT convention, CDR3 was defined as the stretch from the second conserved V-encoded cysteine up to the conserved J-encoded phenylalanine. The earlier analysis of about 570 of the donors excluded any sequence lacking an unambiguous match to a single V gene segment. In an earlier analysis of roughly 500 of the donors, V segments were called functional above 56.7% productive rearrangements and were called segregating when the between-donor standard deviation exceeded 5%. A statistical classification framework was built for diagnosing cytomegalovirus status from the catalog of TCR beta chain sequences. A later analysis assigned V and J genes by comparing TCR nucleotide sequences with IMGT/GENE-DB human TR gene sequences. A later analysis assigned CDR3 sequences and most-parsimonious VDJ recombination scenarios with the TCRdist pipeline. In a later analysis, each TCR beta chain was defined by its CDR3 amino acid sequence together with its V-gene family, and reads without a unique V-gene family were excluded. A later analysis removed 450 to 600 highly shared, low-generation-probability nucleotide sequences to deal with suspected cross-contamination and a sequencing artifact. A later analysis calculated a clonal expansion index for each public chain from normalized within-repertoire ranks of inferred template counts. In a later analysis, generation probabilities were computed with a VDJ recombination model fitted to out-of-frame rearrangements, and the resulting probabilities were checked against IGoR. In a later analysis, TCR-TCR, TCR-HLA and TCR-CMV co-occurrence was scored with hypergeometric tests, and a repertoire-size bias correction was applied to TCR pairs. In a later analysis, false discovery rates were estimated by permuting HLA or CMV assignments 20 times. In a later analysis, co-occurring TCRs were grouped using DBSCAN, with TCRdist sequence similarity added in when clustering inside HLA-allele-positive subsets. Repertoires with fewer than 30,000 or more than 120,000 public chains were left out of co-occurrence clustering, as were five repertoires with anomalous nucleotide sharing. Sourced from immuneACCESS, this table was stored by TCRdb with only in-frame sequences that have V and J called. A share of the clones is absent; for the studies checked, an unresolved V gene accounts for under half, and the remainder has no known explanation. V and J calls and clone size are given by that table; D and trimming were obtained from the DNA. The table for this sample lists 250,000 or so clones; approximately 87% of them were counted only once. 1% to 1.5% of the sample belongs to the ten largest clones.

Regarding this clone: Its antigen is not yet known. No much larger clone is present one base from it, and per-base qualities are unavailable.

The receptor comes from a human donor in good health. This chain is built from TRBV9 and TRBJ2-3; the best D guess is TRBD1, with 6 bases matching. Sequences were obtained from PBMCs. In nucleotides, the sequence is TGTGCCAGCAGCGTAGAGGGGGTCTACCAGCGCTTATCTGAACGGGGTACGCAGTATTTT. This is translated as CASSVEGVYQRLSERGTQYF.